This T cell receptor (beta chain) is from a study of response to subunit inactivated influenza vaccine. Broader study findings: Few additional T cells are recruited per seasonal influenza vaccination, authors suggested.

The ends were cut back, 2 bases at V and 2 bases at J, with 8 bases in the middle. Germline V gene data show CDR1 as SGHDN and CDR2 as FVKESK. The CDR3 spans 14 residues. About this clonotype: The antigen is undetermined.

TCRdb reanalysed the RT-PCR reads using MiXCR and keeps one entry per CDR3 protein. The sample contains around 650,000 distinct CDR3 sequences, 15% to 19% of which appear only once. Sequencing used PBMCs from blood, obtained about 11 days after vaccination. The TCR originated in a man between 50 and 59 years old who received an inactivated influenza vaccine. This chain uses TRBV14 with TRBJ2-3, with D uncertain. CDR3 protein: CASSQLEFTDTQYF. CDR3 in DNA: TGTGCCAGCAGCCAATTGGAGTTCACAGATACGCAGTATTTT.